Listed here are 10 T cell receptor beta chains from one sample, sequenced in a study of blood T cell repertoires in COVID-19. Produced via immunoSEQ multiplex PCR; TCRdb's table is partial and in-frame only. The table lists around 300,000 clones, approximately 92% of them singletons. Sequenced sample: PBMCs or T cells enriched from blood (not recorded which). These receptors all stem from a woman under 30 who had recovered from COVID-19.

This rearrangement joins TRBV19 to TRBJ1-6; D is ambiguous. CDR3 length: 14 amino acids. Germline assignment: CDR1 LNHDA and CDR2 SQIVND (reference sequence). The ends were cut back, 3 bases at V and 7 bases at J, with 10 bases in the middle. The CDR3 is CASSMRVGNSPLHF. In nucleotides, the CDR3 is TGTGCCAGTAGTATGCGGGTGGGGAATTCACCCCTCCACTTT.

The V gene is TRBV19, the J gene TRBJ1-1, with 7 bases matching TRBD1. The CDR3 runs 13 residues. Trimming at V came to 6 bases and at J to 5 bases, leaving 6 bases not matched to a gene. Germline V gene data show CDR1 as LNHDA and CDR2 as SQIVND (reference sequence). The CDR3 reads CASSTGTETEAFF. The CDR3 DNA reads TGTGCCAGTAGCACCGGGACAGAAACTGAAGCTTTCTTT.

The CDR3 protein is CASSVGASGGAGEQFF. The CDR3 coding sequence is TGTGCCAGCAGCGTAGGGGCTAGCGGGGGGGCCGGTGAGCAGTTCTTC. V is TRBV9 and J is TRBJ2-1; 12 bases line up with TRBD2. Germline-derived CDR1 and CDR2 are SGDLS and YYNGEE. V lost 0 bases, J lost 9 bases, and 7 bases stayed unmatched. This CDR3 comprises 16 residues. The full variable domain, completed using reference TRBV9 and TRBJ2-1, is DSGVTQTPKHLITATGQRVTLRCSPRSGDLSVYWYQQSLDQGLQFLIQYYNGEERAKGNILERFSAQQFPDLHSELNLSSLELGDSALYFCASSVGASGGAGEQFFGPGTRLTVL.

The chain links TRBV5-6 to TRBJ1-1; D perhaps matches TRBD1 (6 bases). Trimming took off 1 base at V and 6 bases at J, with 13 bases between the two ends. CDR3 length: 14 amino acids. Germline V lookup: CDR1 SGHDT, CDR2 YYEEEE. The CDR3 protein is CASSLPGVLSEAFF. The CDR3 DNA reads TGTGCCAGCAGCTTGCCAGGGGTCCTCTCTGAAGCTTTCTTT.

V and J are TRBV7-9 and TRBJ1-2, with TRBD1 matching 7 bases. The CDR3 is 12 residues long. The V gene's germline CDR1 is SEHNR and CDR2 FQNEAQ (reference sequence). The junction had 5 bases not matched to a gene; V was cut back by 7 bases and J by 6 bases. The chain's CDR3 is CASKFTGDGYTF. The CDR3 DNA reads TGTGCCAGCAAGTTTACAGGGGATGGCTACACCTTC.

The chain has TRBV9 and TRBJ2-7, with D unresolved. Germline V gene data show CDR1 as SGDLS and CDR2 as YYNGEE. The V gene lost 0 bases and the J gene lost 2 bases, with 9 bases spanning the gap. This CDR3 contains 14 residues. CDR3 protein: CASSVDEPPYEQYF. The CDR3 nucleotides are TGTGCCAGCAGCGTAGACGAGCCCCCCTACGAGCAGTACTTC.

J is TRBJ2-5 and V is TRBV3-1 (or the pseudogene TRBV3-2), with 7 bases matching TRBD2. Germline V gene lookup returns CDR1 LGHDT and CDR2 YNNKEL (reference sequence). The CDR3 loop spans 13 amino acids. J lost 13 bases, V lost 1 base, and 9 bases had no gene match. The DNA for the CDR3 is TGTGCCAGCAGCCAAGGGACTAGGCCCATGTTGTACTTC. It encodes CASSQGTRPMLYF.

CDR3 residues: CASSVVSGTDTQYF. The CDR3, as DNA: TGTGCCAGCAGCGTAGTGTCAGGCACAGATACGCAGTATTTT. The genes are TRBV9 and TRBJ2-3; D gene ambiguous. Trimming cost V 0 bases and J 1 base, with 6 bases left between them. The CDR3 runs to 14 residues. Germline CDR1 SGDLS, CDR2 YYNGEE.

This clone was counted once. V is TRBV21-1 and J is TRBJ1-6; no check of the table's D call, TRBD1, against the DNA was made. TRBV21-1 is labeled a pseudogene. The CDR3 runs to 15 residues. CDR3 sequence: CASSSSRDRASPLHF. The CDR3 DNA follows: TGTGCCAGCAGCTCGTCCCGGGACAGAGCGTCACCCCTCCACTTT.

The rearrangement joins TRBV18 to TRBJ2-6; D gene uncertain. The CDR3 runs to 15 residues. Germline V gene lookup returns CDR1 KGHSH and CDR2 LQKENI. Trimming took off 6 bases at V and 2 bases at J, with 11 bases between the two ends. CDR3 amino acids: CASSGSRAGANVLTF. The DNA of the CDR3 is TGTGCCAGCTCCGGAAGCCGGGCTGGGGCCAACGTCCTGACTTTC.